This TCR beta chain was identified in a study of cytomegalovirus exposure and HLA in healthy donors (TCRdb year 2017). General notes on the study: In an earlier analysis of roughly 500 of the donors, around 300 Gb of sequence data and roughly 100 million unique TCR beta sequences from about 179 million T cells were reported. The later analysis used no new phenotypic data to find candidate immune exposures, relying instead on TCR beta sequences and their occurrence across donors. The study used immunosequencing to profile the T cell repertoires of under 700 subjects and linked those repertoires to cytomegalovirus serostatus. Of the roughly 410 genotyped donors, less than 90% were placed in the genetic ancestry cluster associated with self-reported Caucasian donors. In a later genetic analysis, genome-wide SNP genotypes for about three fifths of the roughly 670 donors were used, and that subset was treated as a discovery cohort. Alongside the repertoire data, information on donor age, sex, ethnicity and CMV serostatus was compiled. Approximately 330 gigabases of sequencing data and around 88 million unique TCR sequences made up an early release that covered about 640 HLA-typed donors. The study combined high-throughput TCR immunosequencing, statistical association of individual TCRs with disease status, and machine learning to predict cytomegalovirus infection status. Across 398 genotyped donors of the cohort, an average of about 250,000 unique TCR beta nucleotide sequences per donor were sequenced, and approximately 17% of those sequences were non-productive. HLA typing covered class I and class II loci at four-digit resolution. Along with the approximately 700-subject first cohort, a separate validation cohort of over a hundred different subjects was used. A later analysis re-analyzed previously published TCR beta repertoires from roughly 630 donors and added high-resolution HLA genotyping to study TCR occurrence patterns. All discovery cohort repertoires had been generated on a single sequencing platform. The study aimed to test whether cataloging public T cell receptors could reveal signatures of past pathogen exposure. In an earlier analysis of 587 of the donors, high-throughput TCR beta sequencing was used to judge whether each TCR beta V gene segment behaved as functional or pseudogenic. Typing coverage varied by locus: roughly 629-640 donors for A, B, C, DRB1 and DQB1; approximately 500 for DQA1; 600 to 610 for DPA1; 450 to 480 for DPB1. Four to six DR-DQ haplotypes were handled as single units for association and clustering, since linkage in the cohort was strong. On the study overall, not on this receptor specifically: Some IMGT-functional V segments, including TRBV6-2 and TRBV6-3, could not be distinguished by the 87-base-pair reads and were therefore excluded. Correlated functional status among segregating V segments might be attributable to linkage disequilibrium, but an unknown experimental factor could not be ruled out. In a later analysis, TCR association rates were found to vary across HLA loci, with the most associated TCRs seen for DRB1 alleles and the fewest for HLA-C alleles. The only immune exposure information available for the cohort was CMV serostatus. When HLA alleles, especially DR and DQ, strongly co-occurred, attributing TCR associations to individual alleles was difficult. In a later analysis, HLA-associated TCR beta chains were found to be more clonally expanded and to have lower generation probabilities than equally common non-associated chains. In the study, approximately 160 TCR beta chains were listed as associated with cytomegalovirus. In both the original and validation cohorts, the classifier was reported to diagnose cytomegalovirus status with high specificity and sensitivity. In a later analysis, most CMV-associated TCR beta chains were found to appear HLA-restricted, with HLA associations seemingly driven largely by CMV exposure. The authors suggested that the approach could potentially be generalized to other disease states and immunological phenotypes. Compared with the approximately 600-donor mean, donors in an Asian-associated ancestry cluster had fewer N-insertions in productive TCRs, according to a later genetic analysis. A later genetic analysis associated a missense DCLRE1C variant with V-gene and J-gene trimming of TCR beta chains, and an independent cohort replicated the association. Three of the identified cytomegalovirus-associated TCR beta chains were confirmed in vitro to be specific for cytomegalovirus antigens. Most TCR sequences were seen in very few donors, while some public TCRs were found in many individuals. A further reported finding was that TCR beta sequences accurately predicted the HLA-A and HLA-B alleles for most subjects in the first cohort. Only TCR beta chains were sequenced in this cohort, and the absence of alpha or paired-chain data limited detectable features. Because some donors lacked HLA typing at each locus, the association tests relied only on the typed subset. A cluster of highly shared sequence variants was judged likely to be a technical artifact of the sequencing pipeline. In an earlier analysis of more than 500 of the donors, most TCR beta V segments appeared in productive rearrangements about 90% or about 30% of the time, broadly matching IMGT annotations. Presence/absence analyses assumed roughly uniform sequencing depth across donors, an assumption that may not hold. Because counts were too low, some 16 rarely observed V segments, including chromosome 9 orphons, were excluded from the earlier analysis of some 540 of the donors. Specific HLA alleles were associated with around 18,000 TCR beta sequences at a false discovery rate of 0.05 in a later analysis. In a later analysis, several top co-occurrence clusters were reported to appear linked to parvovirus B19, influenza, CMV and Epstein-Barr virus.

The CDR3 goes from the cysteine to the phenylalanine over 14 residues. The kept DNA is CDR3 alone, 42 bases in frame from the first base. The germline V gene (reference sequence) specifies PRHDT as CDR1 and FYEKMQ as CDR2. Relative to germline, V is 5 bases shorter and J is 2 bases shorter, with 12 bases between their ends. The cohort consisted of fewer than 700 healthy bone marrow donors. At the time of sampling, all cohort members were nominally healthy, though unrecorded immune exposures were likely present. The donor was CMV seronegative and belonged to the group of over 350 seronegative cohort members. A peripheral blood sample was provided by each donor, and peripheral blood mononuclear cells were used for TCR beta sequencing. Genomic DNA extraction from the blood cell samples was performed with the Qiagen DNeasy Blood Extraction Kit. This clone was observed a handful of times. There is no known antigen for this receptor. The record has no base qualities; no much larger clone is one base away.

The library relied on the immunoSEQ multiplex PCR assay. For the multiplex PCR, a mixture combining 60 forward primers for TCR Vbeta segments and 13 reverse primers for TCR Jbeta segments was used. The CDR3 region of rearranged TCR beta genes was amplified from genomic DNA by a multiplex PCR assay. The Illumina HiSeq System was used to sequence the amplified TCR beta libraries as 87-base-pair reads. From the authors' description of their analysis: A later analysis counted tens of millions of unique TCR beta chains across the roughly 700 repertoires, and roughly 9.9 million of these chains were shared by at least two donors. To remove PCR and sequencing errors, raw reads were error-corrected and collapsed into unique sequences using a nearest-neighbor algorithm that merged closely related sequences. V, D and J gene segments were assigned by aligning CDR3 sequences to IMGT reference sequences. For a sequence to be retained, a match of at least six nucleotides was required to both a V gene segment and a J gene segment. A rearrangement counted as productive if the CDR3 had no stop codons and remained in frame with V and J, and every other rearrangement counted as non-productive. CDR3 was defined by IMGT convention, running from the second conserved V-encoded cysteine to the conserved J-encoded phenylalanine. The earlier analysis of about 500 of the donors excluded sequences that lacked an unambiguous match to a single V gene segment. An earlier analysis of about 590 of the donors classified V segments as functional when productive rearrangements were above 56.7% and as segregating when the standard deviation between donors was above 5%. A statistical classification framework was built to diagnose cytomegalovirus status from the catalog of TCR beta chain sequences. In a later analysis, TCR nucleotide sequences were compared against IMGT/GENE-DB human TR gene sequences so that V and J genes could be assigned. The TCRdist pipeline was used in a later analysis to assign CDR3 sequences and most-parsimonious VDJ recombination scenarios. In a later analysis, each TCR beta chain was defined by its CDR3 amino acid sequence together with its V-gene family, and reads without a unique V-gene family were excluded. A later analysis removed 592 highly shared, low-generation-probability nucleotide sequences to deal with suspected cross-contamination and a sequencing artifact. For each public chain, a later analysis derived a clonal expansion index from normalized ranks of inferred template counts within each repertoire. In a later analysis, generation probabilities were computed using a VDJ recombination model fitted to out-of-frame rearrangements, and the results were checked against IGoR. A later analysis scored TCR-TCR, TCR-HLA and TCR-CMV co-occurrence with hypergeometric tests, applying a repertoire-size bias correction to TCR pairs. False discovery rates were estimated in a later analysis by permuting HLA or CMV assignments 20 times. In a later analysis, co-occurring TCRs were grouped using DBSCAN, with TCRdist sequence similarity added in when clustering inside HLA-allele-positive subsets. For co-occurrence clustering, repertoires with fewer than 30,000 or more than 120,000 public chains were excluded, along with five repertoires with anomalous nucleotide sharing. TCRdb carries this immuneACCESS record with in-frame sequences only. Its versions omit some clonotypes, under half of them owing to an unresolved V gene in the studies checked, with the rest unexplained. V and J calls and clone size are those listed in that table; D and trimming were worked out from the DNA. Counted in this sample were roughly 170,000 clones; 80% of them appeared once. Together, the top ten hold 0.6% to 0.7% of the sample.

The sample consisted of PBMCs. This sequence uses TRBV13 and TRBJ1-1, with the identity of the D gene unclear. This receptor was taken from a boy under 18 in good health and CMV-seronegative. CDR3 region: CASSRYSGNTEAFF. At the DNA level, the sequence is TGTGCCAGCAGCCGTTACTCGGGAAACACTGAAGCTTTCTTT.